Shown below are 12 T cell receptor beta chains from a single sample sequenced in a study of graft-versus-host responses after intestinal transplantation. The antigens of these receptors remain unknown. Assay used: immunoSEQ multiplex PCR; TCRdb lists only in-frame clones, some missing. Among about 150,000 clones listed, roughly 91% were seen once. Specimen: unstimulated CD4+ T cells sorted from spleen or lymph node cells, collected before intestinal transplant. The receptors here all came from a human donor who received an intestinal transplant.

Only one count was recorded for this clone. The chain links TRBV19 to TRBJ1-6; D may be TRBD1 (5 bases). The length of the CDR3 is 14 residues. V gave up 7 bases and J gave up 5 bases, with 12 bases separating them. Germline loops: CDR1 LNHDA, CDR2 SQIVND (reference sequence). The CDR3: CASTTGLNNSPLHF. CDR3 nucleotides: TGTGCCAGTACCACAGGCCTAAATAATTCACCCCTCCACTTT.

This sequence joins TRBV7-2 and TRBJ2-3; D is ambiguous. Trimming removed 8 bases at V and 0 bases at J, with 9 bases between. Germline CDR1 is SGHTA and CDR2 is FQGNSA. The CDR3 spans 13 residues. CDR3 bases: TGTGCCAGCGGAGTACGGAGCACAGATACGCAGTATTTT. The encoded protein is CASGVRSTDTQYF.

The J gene is TRBJ2-5, the V gene TRBV29-1; 8 bases match TRBD2. CDR3 length: 13 residues. V was pared by 2 bases and J by 5 bases, with 4 bases of the junction left unmatched. From germline, CDR1 is SQVTM and CDR2 ANQGSEA. Written as DNA, the CDR3 is TGCAGCGTTGAAAGGACTAGCTCGGAGACCCAGTACTTC. Amino acids: CSVERTSSETQYF.

The gene calls are TRBV7-9 and TRBJ2-3; TRBD1 matches at 8 bases. Per the germline V gene, CDR1 is SEHNR and CDR2 is FQNEAQ (reference sequence). CDR3 length: 13 amino acids. Germline trimming cut 7 bases from V and 7 bases from J; bases unmatched to any gene: 7. The CDR3: CASTKDRVNTQYF. The CDR3 DNA reads as TGTGCCAGCACAAAGGACAGGGTGAATACGCAGTATTTT.

The chain recombines TRBV6-1 with TRBJ1-5; D not resolved. Trimming shortened V by 7 bases and J by 6 bases, and 16 bases separated the two germline ends. Germline-derived CDR1 and CDR2 are MNHNS and SASEGT. This CDR3 region has 14 residues. CDR3 nucleotides: TGTGCCAGCACCCATGTAGGTCCCCCTCAGCCCCAGCATTTT. Amino acid sequence: CASTHVGPPQPQHF.

This sequence joins TRBV28 and TRBJ2-7, with TRBD2 matching 8 bases. Germline CDR1 reads MDHEN; CDR2 reads SYDVKM. V trimming: 3 bases; J trimming: 4 bases; junction bases outside the gene matches: 5. This CDR3 is 14 amino acids long. The CDR3 is CASSFGGRLYEQYF. DNA for the CDR3: TGTGCCAGCAGTTTCGGCGGGAGGTTGTACGAGCAGTACTTC.

The J gene is TRBJ1-3, the V gene TRBV28; D is unresolved. Looked up from germline, CDR1 is MDHEN and CDR2 is SYDVKM. V lost 4 bases and J 2 bases, leaving 9 bases between the germline ends. The CDR3 is 14 residues long. As DNA, the CDR3 is TGTGCCAGCAGTTCTACCGGAGCTGGAAACACCATATATTTT. It specifies CASSSTGAGNTIYF.

This clone was observed a single time. The J gene is TRBJ2-1, the V gene TRBV4-2; no clear D gene. V dropped 3 bases and J dropped 0 bases, with 9 bases sitting between them. This CDR3 is 15 amino acids long. Germline lookup yields CDR1 LGHNA and CDR2 YNFKEQ. CDR3 loop: CASSQTTSSYNEQFF. The DNA for the CDR3 is TGTGCCAGCAGCCAGACAACGAGCTCCTACAATGAGCAGTTCTTC.

V gene TRBV7-9 combines with J gene TRBJ1-2; TRBD1 matches at 7 bases. This CDR3 is 14 amino acids long. Germline loops: CDR1 SEHNR, CDR2 FQNEAQ (reference sequence). Trimming at V came to 5 bases and at J to 1 base, leaving 4 bases not matched to a gene. CDR3 in DNA: TGTGCCAGCAGCGCGGGACAGAATAACTATGGCTACACCTTC. Amino acid sequence: CASSAGQNNYGYTF. Complete variable domain (other parts from reference TRBV7-9 and TRBJ1-2): DTGVSQNPRHKITKRGQNVTFRCDPISEHNRLYWYRQTLGQGPEFLTYFQNEAQLEKSRLLSDRFSAERPKGSFSTLEIQRTEQGDSAMYLCASSAGQNNYGYTFGSGTRLTVV.

Only one count was recorded for this clone. This chain connects TRBV27 to TRBJ2-3; 12 bases align to TRBD1. In germline, CDR1 is MNHEY, CDR2 SMNVEV (reference sequence). The CDR3 has 16 amino acids. J lost 6 bases, V lost 1 base, and 5 bases had no gene match. CDR3 DNA sequence: TGTGCCAGCAGTTTATATGGGACAGGGGGCGGGGATACGCAGTATTTT. Its protein is CASSLYGTGGGDTQYF.

The chain joins TRBV23-1 to TRBJ2-7, with TRBD2 matching over 12 bases. TRBV23-1 qualifies as an ORF whose function is uncertain. The CDR3 is 16 residues long. J was trimmed by 3 bases and V by 6 bases; bases with no gene match: 9. CDR3: CASSSTSGSLNYEQYF. CDR3 DNA: TGCGCCAGCAGCTCGACTAGCGGGAGTTTAAACTACGAGCAGTACTTC.

The chain is built from TRBV9 and TRBJ2-1; the D gene could be TRBD1 or TRBD2 (5 bases each). The CDR3 consists of 13 residues. Trimming removed 7 bases from V and 1 base from J, with 9 bases in between. The germline gives CDR1 SGDLS, CDR2 YYNGEE. CDR3 DNA sequence: TGTGCCAGCGGGGGATCTTCCTACAATGAGCAGTTCTTC. Residues: CASGGSSYNEQFF.